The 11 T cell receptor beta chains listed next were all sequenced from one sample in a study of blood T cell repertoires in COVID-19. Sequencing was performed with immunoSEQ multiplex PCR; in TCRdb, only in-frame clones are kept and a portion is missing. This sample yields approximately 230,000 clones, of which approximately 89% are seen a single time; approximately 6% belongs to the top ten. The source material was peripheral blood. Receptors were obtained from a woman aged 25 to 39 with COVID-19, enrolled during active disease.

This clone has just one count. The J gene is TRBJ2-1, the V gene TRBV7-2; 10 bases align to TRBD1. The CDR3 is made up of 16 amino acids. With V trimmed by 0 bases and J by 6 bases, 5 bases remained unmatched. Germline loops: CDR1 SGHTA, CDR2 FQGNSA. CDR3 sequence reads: CASSLAPGQGRNEQFF. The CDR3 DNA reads TGTGCCAGCAGCTTAGCGCCGGGACAGGGGCGCAATGAGCAGTTCTTC. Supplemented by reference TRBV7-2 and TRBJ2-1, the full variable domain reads GAGVSQSPSNKVTEKGKDVELRCDPISGHTALYWYRQSLGQGLEFLIYFQGNSAPDKSGLPSDRFSAERTGGSVSTLTIQRTQQEDSAVYLCASSLAPGQGRNEQFFGPGTRLTVL.

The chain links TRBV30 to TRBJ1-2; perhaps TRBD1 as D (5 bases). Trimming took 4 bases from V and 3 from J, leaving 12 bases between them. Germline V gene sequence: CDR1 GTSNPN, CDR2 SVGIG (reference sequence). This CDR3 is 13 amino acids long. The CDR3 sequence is CAWTLQGYYGYTF. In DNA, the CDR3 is TGTGCCTGGACACTTCAGGGATACTATGGCTACACCTTC. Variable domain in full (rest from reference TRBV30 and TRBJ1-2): SQTIHQWPATLVQPVGSPLSLECTVEGTSNPNLYWYRQAAGRGLQLLFYSVGIGQISSEVPQNLSASRPQDRQFILSSKKLLLSDSGFYLCAWTLQGYYGYTFGSGTRLTVV.

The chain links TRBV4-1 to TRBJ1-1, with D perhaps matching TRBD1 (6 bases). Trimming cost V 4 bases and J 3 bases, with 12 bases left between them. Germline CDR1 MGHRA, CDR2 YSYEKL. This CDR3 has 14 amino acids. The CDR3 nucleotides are TGCGCCAGCAGCCCAAGGGAGGGGGACACTGAAGCTTTCTTT. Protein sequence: CASSPREGDTEAFF.

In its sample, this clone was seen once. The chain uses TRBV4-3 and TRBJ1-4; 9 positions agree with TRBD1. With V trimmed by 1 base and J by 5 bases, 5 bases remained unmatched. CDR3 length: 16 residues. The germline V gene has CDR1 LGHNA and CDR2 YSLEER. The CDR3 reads CASSQVTGTGNEKLFF. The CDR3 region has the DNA TGCGCCAGCAGCCAAGTCACCGGGACAGGGAATGAAAAACTGTTTTTT.

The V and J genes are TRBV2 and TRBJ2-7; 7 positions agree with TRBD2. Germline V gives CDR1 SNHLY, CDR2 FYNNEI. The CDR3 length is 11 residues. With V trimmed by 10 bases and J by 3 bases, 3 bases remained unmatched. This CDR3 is CAMGGDYEQYF. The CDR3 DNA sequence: TGTGCCATGGGGGGGGACTACGAGCAGTACTTC.

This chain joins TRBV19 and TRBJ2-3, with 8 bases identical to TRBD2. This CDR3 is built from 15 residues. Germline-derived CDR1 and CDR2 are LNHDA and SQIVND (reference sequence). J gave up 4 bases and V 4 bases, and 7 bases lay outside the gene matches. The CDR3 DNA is TGTGCCAGTAGTACGCAGCGGGGGATAGCAGATACGCAGTATTTT. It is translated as CASSTQRGIADTQYF.

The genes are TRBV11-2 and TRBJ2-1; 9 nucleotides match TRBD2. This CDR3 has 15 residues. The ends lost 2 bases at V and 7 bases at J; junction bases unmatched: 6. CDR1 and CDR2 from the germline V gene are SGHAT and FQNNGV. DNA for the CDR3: TGTGCCAGCAGCTTATCGGCGGGGGGGCCAAATGAGCAGTTCTTC. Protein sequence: CASSLSAGGPNEQFF. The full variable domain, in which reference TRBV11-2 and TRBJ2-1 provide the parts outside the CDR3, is EAGVAQSPRYKIIEKRQSVAFWCNPISGHATLYWYQQILGQGPKLLIQFQNNGVVDDSQLPKDRFSAERLKGVDSTLKIQPAKLEDSAVYLCASSLSAGGPNEQFFGPGTRLTVL.

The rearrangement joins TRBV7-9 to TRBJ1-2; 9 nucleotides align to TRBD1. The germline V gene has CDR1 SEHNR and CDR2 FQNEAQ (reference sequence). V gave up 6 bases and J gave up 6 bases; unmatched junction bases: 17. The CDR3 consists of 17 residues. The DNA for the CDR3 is TGTGCCAGCAGACCAAGGCCGGGACAGGGCGAGGGAGATGGCTACACCTTC. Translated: CASRPRPGQGEGDGYTF.

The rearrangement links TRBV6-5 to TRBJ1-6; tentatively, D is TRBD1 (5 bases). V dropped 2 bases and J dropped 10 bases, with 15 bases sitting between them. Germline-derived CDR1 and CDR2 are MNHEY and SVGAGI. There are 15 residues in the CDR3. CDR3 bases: TGTGCCAGCAGTTACGGCGGCAGGGAGGGATCACCCCTCCACTTT. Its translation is CASSYGGREGSPLHF.

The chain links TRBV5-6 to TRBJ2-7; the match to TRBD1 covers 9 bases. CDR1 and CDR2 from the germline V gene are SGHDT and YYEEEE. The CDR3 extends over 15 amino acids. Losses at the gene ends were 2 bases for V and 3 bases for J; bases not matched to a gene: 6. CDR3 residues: CASSLGTTGGYEQYV. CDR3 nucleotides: TGTGCCAGCAGCTTAGGGACGACAGGGGGCTACGAGCAGTACGTC.

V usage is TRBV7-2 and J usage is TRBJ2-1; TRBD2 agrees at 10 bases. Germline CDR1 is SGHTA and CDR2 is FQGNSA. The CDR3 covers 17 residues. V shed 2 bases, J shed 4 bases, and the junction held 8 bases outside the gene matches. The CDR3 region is CASSLRTGLATYNEQFF. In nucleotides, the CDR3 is TGTGCCAGCAGCTTAAGAACGGGACTAGCGACTTACAATGAGCAGTTCTTC.